Here is one T cell receptor (beta chain) with its context. The germline gives CDR1 LGHDT, CDR2 YNNKEL (reference sequence). The CDR3 sequence is 15 residues long. J gave up 9 bases and V 0 bases, and 7 bases lay outside the gene matches. These data are taken from a study of blood T cell repertoires in COVID-19. Study context: In each case, the material was cDNA or gDNA derived from T cells, B-cell-depleted T cells, or PBMCs.

As handled by the study authors: It was from reference gene primer amplification that nucleated cell counts were estimated. The assay was immunoSEQ multiplex PCR, and TCRdb's table has in-frame clones only and misses some. D and trimming come from the DNA, and the V and J calls and clone size come from that table. Seen here are around 270,000 clones, roughly 84% observed once, and the top ten hold 1.5%. The receptor comes from a woman in her thirties or forties who had recovered from COVID-19. Sequencing input: peripheral blood. The chain carries TRBV3-1 (or the pseudogene TRBV3-2) and TRBJ2-1; 8 bases fit TRBD2. The CDR3 DNA is TGTGCCAGCAGCCAAGATCGGGGGGGCTCGAGTGAGCAGTTCTTC. Residues: CASSQDRGGSSEQFF.